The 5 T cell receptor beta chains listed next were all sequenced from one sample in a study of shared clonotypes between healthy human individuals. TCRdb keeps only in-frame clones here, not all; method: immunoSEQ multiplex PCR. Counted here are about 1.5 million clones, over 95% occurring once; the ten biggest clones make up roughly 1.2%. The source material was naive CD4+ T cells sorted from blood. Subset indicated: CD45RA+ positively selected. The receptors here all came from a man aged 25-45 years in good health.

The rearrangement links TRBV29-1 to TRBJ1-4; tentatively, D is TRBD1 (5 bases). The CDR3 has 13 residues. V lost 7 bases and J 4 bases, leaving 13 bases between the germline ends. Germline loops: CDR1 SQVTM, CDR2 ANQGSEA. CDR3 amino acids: CSASRVVNEKLFF. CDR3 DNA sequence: TGCAGCGCCAGCAGGGTGGTTAATGAAAAACTGTTTTTT.

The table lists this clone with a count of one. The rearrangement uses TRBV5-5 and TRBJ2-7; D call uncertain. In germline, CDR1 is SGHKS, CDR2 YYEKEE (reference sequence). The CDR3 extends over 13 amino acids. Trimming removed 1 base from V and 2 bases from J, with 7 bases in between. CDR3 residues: CASSLRTTYEQYF. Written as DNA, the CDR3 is TGTGCCAGCAGCTTGCGCACAACCTACGAGCAGTACTTC.

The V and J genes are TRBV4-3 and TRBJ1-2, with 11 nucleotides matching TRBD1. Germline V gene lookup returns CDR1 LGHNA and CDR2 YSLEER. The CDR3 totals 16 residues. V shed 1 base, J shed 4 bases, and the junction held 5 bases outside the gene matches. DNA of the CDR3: TGCGCCAGCAGCCAAGCCGGGACAGGGGGTCTCTATGGCTACACCTTC. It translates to CASSQAGTGGLYGYTF.

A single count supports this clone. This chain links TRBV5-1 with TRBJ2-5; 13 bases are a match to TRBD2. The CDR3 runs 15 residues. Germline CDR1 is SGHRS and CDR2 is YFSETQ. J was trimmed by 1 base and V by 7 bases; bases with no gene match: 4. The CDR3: CASRGLAGAQETQYF. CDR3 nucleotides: TGCGCCAGCCGAGGACTAGCGGGAGCCCAAGAGACCCAGTACTTC.

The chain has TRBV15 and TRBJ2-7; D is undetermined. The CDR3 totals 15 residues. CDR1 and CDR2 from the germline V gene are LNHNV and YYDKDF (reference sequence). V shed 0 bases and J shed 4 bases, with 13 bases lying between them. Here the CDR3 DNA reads TGTGCCACCAGCAGAGATATATCCAGGAAATACGAGCAGTACTTC. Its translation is CATSRDISRKYEQYF.